These 3 T cell receptor beta chains originate from one sample sequenced in a study of blood T cells in healthy people across ages. For the second PCR, which ran for about 6 to 11 cycles, a sample-barcoded 5' primer and a J-beta primer mix were used. In TCRdb, the 5' RACE reads were re-called with MiXCR into one record per CDR3 protein. The sample has around 1,500,000 distinct CDR3 sequences; about 43% are singletons. Sequencing was done on a sample of blood. The receptors were sampled from a woman younger than 30 in good health.

This clonotype was seen only a few times. J is TRBJ2-5 and V is TRBV5-1, with D perhaps matching TRBD1 (7 bases). Per germline, CDR1 SGHRS and CDR2 YFSETQ. Between the trimmed V and J ends, which lost 4 bases and 11 bases, there was a span of 24 bases. The length of the CDR3 is 15 residues. CDR3 coding DNA: TGCGCCAGCAGCCCATTGACAGGGTCCACGGGGGAGCAGTACTTC. This translates into CASSPLTGSTGEQYF.

This clonotype was recorded at least ten times. The chain combines TRBV3-1 with TRBJ2-5; D unresolved. Per the germline V gene, CDR1 is LGHDT and CDR2 is YNNKEL (reference sequence). Trimming shortened V by 4 bases and J by 4 bases, and 7 bases separated the two germline ends. This CDR3 has 12 residues. The CDR3 region has the DNA TGTGCCAGCAGCCCGAATAGAGAGACCCAGTACTTC. Translated: CASSPNRETQYF.

The J gene is TRBJ2-2, the V gene TRBV5-1, with D tentatively TRBD1 or TRBD2 (5 bases each). Germline values: CDR1 SGHRS, CDR2 YFSETQ. The CDR3 is 13 amino acids. V was cut by 3 bases and J by 4 bases, with 7 bases left in between. CDR3 DNA: TGCGCCAGCAGCTGGGGGAGCACCGGGGAGCTGTTTTTT. It yields the protein CASSWGSTGELFF.